This is a list of T cell receptor beta chains from one sample in a study of STAT5B mutations in CD4+ large granular lymphocyte leukemia. The method was immunoSEQ multiplex PCR; TCRdb's version includes in-frame clones alone and lacks a portion of them. The repertoire holds 30,000 to 40,000 clones, with about 85% as singletons. Sequencing used CD4+ T cells from blood buffy coats. The receptors here all came from a human donor in good health. CDR3s include the opening cysteine and the closing phenylalanine or tryptophan. A D gene is named only where the DNA matches it firmly. The size field is filled for only some rows; it gives once, few, many or a size class.

-,-,TRBJ1-2,TRBV6-1,CASSFGGARTF,TGTGCCAGCAGTTTTGGGGGGGCCCGCACCTTC
-,-,TRBJ2-3,TRBV27,CASSLSWTVTDTQYF,TGTGCCAGCAGTTTATCGTGGACGGTCACAGATACGCAGTATTTT
-,-,TRBJ2-1,TRBV5-5,CASSPQGGFGEQFF,TGTGCCAGCAGCCCGCAGGGGGGATTTGGCGAGCAGTTCTTC
-,-,TRBJ2-7,TRBV6-5,CASSYSGRGSYEQYF,TGTGCCAGCAGTTACTCAGGCCGGGGGTCCTACGAGCAGTACTTC
TRBD2,-,TRBJ2-1,TRBV27,CASSLSPTSGTLNEQFF,TGTGCCAGCAGTTTATCCCCGACTAGCGGGACCCTCAATGAGCAGTTCTTC
-,-,TRBJ2-1,TRBV7-2,CASSLVGEQFF,TGTGCCAGCAGCTTAGTCGGTGAGCAGTTCTTC
-,-,TRBJ2-3,TRBV2,CASRTGTDTQYF,TGTGCCAGCAGGACGGGGACAGATACGCAGTATTTT
TRBD1,once,TRBJ2-7,TRBV10-3,CAIGGQGPYEQYF,TGTGCCATCGGGGGACAGGGCCCCTACGAGCAGTACTTC
TRBD1,-,TRBJ1-6,TRBV11-1,CASSLQGSNSPLHF,TGTGCCAGCAGCCTACAGGGGAGTAATTCACCCCTCCACTTT
TRBD2,-,TRBJ2-7,TRBV10-2,CASSDAGTSGNYEQYF,TGCGCCAGCAGTGACGCCGGGACTAGCGGGAACTACGAGCAGTACTTC
-,-,TRBJ1-2,TRBV5-4,CASSPALIKEANYGYTF,TGTGCCAGCAGCCCCGCCCTCATCAAAGAGGCTAACTATGGCTACACCTTC
TRBD1,-,TRBJ1-1,TRBV7-3,CASSQGLTGAEAFF,TGTGCCAGCAGCCAAGGCTTGACAGGGGCTGAAGCTTTCTTT
-,-,TRBJ2-2,TRBV5-1,CASSLAVESGTGELFF,TGCGCCAGCAGCTTGGCCGTGGAAAGTGGGACCGGGGAGCTGTTTTTT
-,once,TRBJ2-7,TRBV6-6,CASSDPAGEQYF,TGTGCCAGCAGCGACCCCGCGGGGGAGCAGTACTTC
-,-,TRBJ1-6,TRBV6-6,CASRQGGTNSPLHF,TGTGCCAGCAGACAGGGAGGAACTAATTCACCCCTCCACTTT
TRBD1,-,TRBJ1-2,TRBV29-1,CSVERDRGRGYTF,TGCAGCGTTGAAAGGGACAGGGGGCGCGGCTACACCTTC
TRBD2,-,TRBJ2-1,TRBV7-6,CASSSTGTSRLNEQFF,TGTGCCAGCAGCAGTACCGGGACTAGCAGACTCAATGAGCAGTTCTTC
TRBD1,once,TRBJ1-2,TRBV28,CASSLPGQGALNYGYTF,TGTGCCAGCAGTTTACCGGGACAGGGGGCCCTTAACTATGGCTACACCTTC